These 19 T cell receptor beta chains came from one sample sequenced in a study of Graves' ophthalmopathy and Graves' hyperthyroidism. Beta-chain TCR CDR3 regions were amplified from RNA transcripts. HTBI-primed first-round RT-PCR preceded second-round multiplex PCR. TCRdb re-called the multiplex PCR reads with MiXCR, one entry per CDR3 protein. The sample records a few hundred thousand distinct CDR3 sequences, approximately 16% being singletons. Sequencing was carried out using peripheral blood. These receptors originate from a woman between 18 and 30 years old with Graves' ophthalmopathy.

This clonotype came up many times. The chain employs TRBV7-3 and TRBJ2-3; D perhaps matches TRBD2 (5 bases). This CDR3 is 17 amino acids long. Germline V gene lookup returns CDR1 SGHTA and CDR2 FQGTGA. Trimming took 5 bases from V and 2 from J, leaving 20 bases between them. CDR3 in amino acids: CASSDKRLTSHTDTQYF. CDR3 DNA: TGTGCCAGCAGCGATAAACGACTAACTTCACACACAGATACGCAGTATTTT.

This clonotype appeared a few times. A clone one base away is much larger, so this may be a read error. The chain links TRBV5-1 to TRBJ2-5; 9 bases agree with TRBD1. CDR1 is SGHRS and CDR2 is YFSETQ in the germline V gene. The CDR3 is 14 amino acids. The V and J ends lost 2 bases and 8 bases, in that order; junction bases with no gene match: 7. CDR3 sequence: CASSLRTGEDTQYF. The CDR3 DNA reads TGCGCCAGCAGCTTAAGGACAGGGGAGGATACCCAGTACTTC.

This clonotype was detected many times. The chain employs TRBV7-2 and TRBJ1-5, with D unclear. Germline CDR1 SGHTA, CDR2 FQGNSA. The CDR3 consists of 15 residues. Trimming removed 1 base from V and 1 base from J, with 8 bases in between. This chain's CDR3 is CASSLGVGSNQPQHF. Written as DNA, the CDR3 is TGTGCCAGCAGCTTAGGGGTTGGAAGCAATCAGCCCCAGCATTTT. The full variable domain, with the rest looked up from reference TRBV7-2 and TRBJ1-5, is GAGVSQSPSNKVTEKGKDVELRCDPISGHTALYWYRQSLGQGLEFLIYFQGNSAPDKSGLPSDRFSAERTGGSVSTLTIQRTQQEDSAVYLCASSLGVGSNQPQHFGDGTRLSIL.

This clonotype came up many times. CDR3 DNA: TGTGCCAGCAGCTTGGACAGGGTGAACACCATATATTTT. It codes for CASSLDRVNTIYF. V and J are TRBV7-2 and TRBJ1-3, with 8 bases identical to TRBD1. Germline CDR1 and CDR2: SGHTA and FQGNSA. Trimming removed 3 bases from V and 7 bases from J; junction bases left unmatched: 2. The length of the CDR3 is 13 residues. The full variable domain, in which reference TRBV7-2 and TRBJ1-3 provide the parts outside the CDR3, is GAGVSQSPSNKVTEKGKDVELRCDPISGHTALYWYRQSLGQGLEFLIYFQGNSAPDKSGLPSDRFSAERTGGSVSTLTIQRTQQEDSAVYLCASSLDRVNTIYFGEGSWLTVV.

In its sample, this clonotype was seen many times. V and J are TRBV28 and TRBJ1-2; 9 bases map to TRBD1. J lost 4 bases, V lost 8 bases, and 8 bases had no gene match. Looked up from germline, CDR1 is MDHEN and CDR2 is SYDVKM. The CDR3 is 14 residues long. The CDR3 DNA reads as TGTGCCAGCTTAAAACAGGGGGCAGTCTATGGCTACACCTTC. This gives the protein CASLKQGAVYGYTF.

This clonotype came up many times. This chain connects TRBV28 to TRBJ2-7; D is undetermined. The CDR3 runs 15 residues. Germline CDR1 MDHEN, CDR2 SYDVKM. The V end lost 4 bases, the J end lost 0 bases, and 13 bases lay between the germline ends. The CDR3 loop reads CASSSRKLGSYEQYF. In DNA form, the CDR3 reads TGTGCCAGCAGTTCTAGGAAATTGGGCTCCTACGAGCAGTACTTC.

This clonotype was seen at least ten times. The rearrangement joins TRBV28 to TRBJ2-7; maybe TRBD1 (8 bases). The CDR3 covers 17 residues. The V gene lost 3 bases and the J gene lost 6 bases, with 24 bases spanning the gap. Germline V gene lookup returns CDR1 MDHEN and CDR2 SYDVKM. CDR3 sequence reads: CASSFGQGGGALGEQYF. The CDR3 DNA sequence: TGTGCCAGCAGTTTTGGACAGGGAGGGGGCGCTCTGGGCGAGCAGTACTTC.

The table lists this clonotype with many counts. Here the CDR3 reads CASRSALTGGKTQYF. The CDR3 DNA follows: TGTGCCAGCAGATCAGCCCTGACAGGCGGAAAGACCCAGTACTTC. V gene TRBV12-3 or TRBV12-4 combines with J gene TRBJ2-5, with D perhaps matching TRBD1 (6 bases). This CDR3 region has 15 residues. V lost 6 bases and J lost 6, with 20 bases in between.

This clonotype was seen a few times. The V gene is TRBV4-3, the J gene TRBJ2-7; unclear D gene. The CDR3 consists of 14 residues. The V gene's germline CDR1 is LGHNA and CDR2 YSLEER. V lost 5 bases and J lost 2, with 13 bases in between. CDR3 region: CASSEAGATYEQYF. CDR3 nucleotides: TGCGCCAGCAGCGAGGCCGGAGCCACCTACGAGCAGTACTTC.

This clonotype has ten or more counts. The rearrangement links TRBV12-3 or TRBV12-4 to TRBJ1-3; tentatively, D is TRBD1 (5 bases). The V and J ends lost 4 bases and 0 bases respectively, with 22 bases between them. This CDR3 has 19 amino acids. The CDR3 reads CASSYSPNIIQASGNTIYF. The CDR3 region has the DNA TGTGCCAGCAGTTATAGCCCTAATATAATACAGGCCTCTGGAAACACCATATATTTT.

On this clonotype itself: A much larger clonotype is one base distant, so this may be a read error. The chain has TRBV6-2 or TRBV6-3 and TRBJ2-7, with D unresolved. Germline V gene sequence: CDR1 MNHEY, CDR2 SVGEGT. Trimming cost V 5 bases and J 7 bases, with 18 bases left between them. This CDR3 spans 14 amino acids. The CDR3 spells CASSPPPNLEEQYF. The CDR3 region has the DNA TGTGCCAGCAGTCCCCCCCCAAATTTGGAAGAGCAGTACTTC.

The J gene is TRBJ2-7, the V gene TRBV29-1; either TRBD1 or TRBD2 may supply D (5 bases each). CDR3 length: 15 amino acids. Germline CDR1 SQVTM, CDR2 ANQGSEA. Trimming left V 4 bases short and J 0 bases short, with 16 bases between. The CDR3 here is CSVAAARGASYEQYF. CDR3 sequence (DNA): TGCAGCGTTGCCGCCGCGAGGGGCGCCTCCTACGAGCAGTACTTC.

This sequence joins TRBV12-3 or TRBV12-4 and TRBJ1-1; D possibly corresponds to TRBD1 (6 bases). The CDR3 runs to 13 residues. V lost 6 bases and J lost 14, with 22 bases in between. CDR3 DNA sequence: TGTGCCAGCAGAGCCGGGATAGCAGGGGCAGCATTCTTT. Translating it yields CASRAGIAGAAFF.

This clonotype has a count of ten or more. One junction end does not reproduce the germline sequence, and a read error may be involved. This CDR3 is CASSYEGKQPQHF. The DNA of the CDR3 is TGTGCCAGCAGTTACGAAGGCAAACAGCCCCAGCATTTT. The chain is built from TRBV6-2 or TRBV6-3 and TRBJ1-5; no reliable D call. The CDR3 totals 13 residues. The V gene's germline CDR1 is MNHEY and CDR2 SVGEGT.

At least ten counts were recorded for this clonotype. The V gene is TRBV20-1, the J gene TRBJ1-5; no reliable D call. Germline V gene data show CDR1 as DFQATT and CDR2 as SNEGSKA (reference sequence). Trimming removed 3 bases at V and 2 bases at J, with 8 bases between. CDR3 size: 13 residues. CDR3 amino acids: CSARLGGNQPQHF. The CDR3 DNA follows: TGCAGTGCTAGGTTGGGAGGCAATCAGCCCCAGCATTTT.

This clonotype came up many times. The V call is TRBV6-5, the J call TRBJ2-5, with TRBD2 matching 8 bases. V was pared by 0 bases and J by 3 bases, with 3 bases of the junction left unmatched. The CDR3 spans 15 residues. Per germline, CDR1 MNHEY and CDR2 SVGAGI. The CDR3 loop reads CASSYSALAEETQYF. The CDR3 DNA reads TGTGCCAGCAGTTACTCGGCACTAGCGGAAGAGACCCAGTACTTC.

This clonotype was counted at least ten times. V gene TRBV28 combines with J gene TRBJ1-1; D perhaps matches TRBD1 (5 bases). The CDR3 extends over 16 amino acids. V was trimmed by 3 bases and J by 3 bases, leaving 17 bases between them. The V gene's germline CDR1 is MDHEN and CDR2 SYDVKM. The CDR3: CASSFPQGLTDTEAFF. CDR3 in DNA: TGTGCCAGCAGTTTTCCCCAGGGCTTGACGGACACTGAAGCTTTCTTT.

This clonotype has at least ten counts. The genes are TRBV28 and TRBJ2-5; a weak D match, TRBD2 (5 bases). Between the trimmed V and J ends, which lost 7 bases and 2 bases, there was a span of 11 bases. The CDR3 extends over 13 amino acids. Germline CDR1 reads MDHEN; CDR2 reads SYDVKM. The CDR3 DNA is TGTGCCAGCAAGGCGGGTCCACAAGAGACCCAGTACTTC. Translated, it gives CASKAGPQETQYF.

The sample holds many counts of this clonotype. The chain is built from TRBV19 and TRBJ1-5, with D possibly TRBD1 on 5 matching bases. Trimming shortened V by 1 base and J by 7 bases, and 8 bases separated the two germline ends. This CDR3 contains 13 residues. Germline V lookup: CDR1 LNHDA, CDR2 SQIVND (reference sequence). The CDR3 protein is CASSIVRDQPQHF. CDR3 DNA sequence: TGTGCCAGTAGTATAGTAAGGGACCAGCCCCAGCATTTT. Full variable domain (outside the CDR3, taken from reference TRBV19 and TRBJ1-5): DGGITQSPKYLFRKEGQNVTLSCEQNLNHDAMYWYRQDPGQGLRLIYYSQIVNDFQKGDIAEGYSVSREKKESFPLTVTSAQKNPTAFYLCASSIVRDQPQHFGDGTRLSIL.